Each of the 10 T cell receptor beta chains below was sequenced from the same sample in a study of OX40 agonist ivuxolimab in advanced cancers. Clones were read by immunoSEQ multiplex PCR, and TCRdb kept only the in-frame ones, dropping some. The sample has about 59,000 clones, 65% to 90% seen once. Sequenced here: CD4+ or CD8+ T cells sorted from blood, sampled in a trial of the OX40 agonist ivuxolimab. These receptor sequences come from an adult with an advanced solid tumor such as melanoma, head and neck, liver or kidney cancer.

This sequence joins TRBV4-1 and TRBJ1-2, with no clear D. This CDR3 has 12 amino acids. Germline-derived CDR1 and CDR2 are MGHRA and YSYEKL. The V gene lost 5 bases and the J gene lost 2 bases, with 6 bases spanning the gap. The CDR3 sequence: CASSEGNYGYTF. Written as DNA, the CDR3 is TGCGCCAGCAGCGAAGGGAACTATGGCTACACCTTC.

V usage is TRBV14 and J usage is TRBJ2-2, with 13 bases matching TRBD2. The CDR3 has 18 amino acids. Unmatched junction bases numbered 7, after V lost 5 bases and J lost 1 base. The V gene's germline CDR1 is SGHDN and CDR2 FVKESK. CDR3 nucleotide sequence: TGTGCCAGCAGCGCCTACGGACTAGCGGGGGAGAACACCGGGGAGCTGTTTTTT. Its translation: CASSAYGLAGENTGELFF.

The chain carries TRBV5-4 and TRBJ2-1, with 8 bases lining up with TRBD2. CDR1 SGHNT and CDR2 YYREEE come from the germline V gene (reference sequence). The CDR3 contains 17 residues. V gave up 1 base and J gave up 7 bases; unmatched junction bases: 13. CDR3: CASSLLVAGGSGNEQFF. CDR3 bases: TGTGCCAGCAGCTTGCTCGTCGCGGGAGGATCAGGGAATGAGCAGTTCTTC.

The rearrangement uses TRBV23-1 and TRBJ2-5; TRBD2 matches 11 bases. TRBV23-1 is recorded as an ORF, its role being uncertain. The CDR3 loop spans 14 amino acids. V lost 6 bases to trimming and J lost 1 base; unmatched junction nucleotides: 1. This CDR3 reads CASRLAGAQETQYF. CDR3 DNA: TGCGCCAGCAGACTAGCGGGGGCCCAAGAGACCCAGTACTTC.

This sequence joins TRBV5-4 and TRBJ2-1; perhaps TRBD2 as D (5 bases). This CDR3 is 15 amino acids long. CDR1 is SGHNT and CDR2 is YYREEE in the germline V gene (reference sequence). The germline V and J ends were trimmed by 3 bases and 1 base, with 11 bases remaining between them. The CDR3 sequence is CASSSTSGSYNEQFF. CDR3 sequence (DNA): TGTGCCAGCAGCTCCACTAGTGGGTCCTACAATGAGCAGTTCTTC.

CDR3 bases: TGTGCCAGCAGCGCCTTCTCGGGCCACCAGGCAGATACGCAGTATTTT. It codes for CASSAFSGHQADTQYF. This rearrangement joins TRBV9 to TRBJ2-3, with D unresolved. Per the germline V gene, CDR1 is SGDLS and CDR2 is YYNGEE. Trimming left V 3 bases short and J 4 bases short, with 18 bases between. The CDR3 is made up of 16 amino acids.

The rearrangement links TRBV2 to TRBJ2-7; D may be TRBD1 or TRBD2 (6 bases each). CDR1 and CDR2 (germline): SNHLY, FYNNEI. The CDR3 has 14 residues. Trimming removed 3 bases at V and 2 bases at J, with 11 bases between. The CDR3: CASSDRGPPYEQYF. The DNA for the CDR3 is TGTGCCAGCAGTGACCGGGGGCCTCCCTACGAGCAGTACTTC. The full variable domain, completed using reference TRBV2 and TRBJ2-7, is EPEVTQTPSHQVTQMGQEVILRCVPISNHLYFYWYRQILGQKVEFLVSFYNNEISEKSEIFDDQFSVERPDGSNFTLKIRSTKLEDSAMYFCASSDRGPPYEQYFGPGTRLTVT.

The V and J genes are TRBV25-1 and TRBJ1-1, with no clear D. The V end lost 1 base, the J end lost 4 bases, and 13 bases lay between the germline ends. Germline V CDR1 and CDR2: MGHDK, SYGVNS. The CDR3 covers 15 residues. Written as DNA, the CDR3 is TGTGCCAGCAGTGAATTTGTGGGAATCGGCACTGAAGCTTTCTTT. Translated, it gives CASSEFVGIGTEAFF.

The V and J genes are TRBV6-1 and TRBJ2-7; D unresolved. The V end lost 2 bases, the J end lost 3 bases, and 5 bases lay between the germline ends. Germline V CDR1 and CDR2: MNHNS, SASEGT. The CDR3 contains 12 residues. In DNA, the CDR3 is TGTGCCAGCAGTGAACCCATCTACGAGCAGTACTTC. As protein: CASSEPIYEQYF.

The J gene is TRBJ1-4, the V gene TRBV29-1; D is uncertain. The length of the CDR3 is 16 residues. V lost 1 base and J 0 bases, leaving 12 bases between the germline ends. Germline values: CDR1 SQVTM, CDR2 ANQGSEA. The CDR3, as DNA: TGCAGCGTTGAAGCTGACTATGGTACAACTAATGAAAAACTGTTTTTT. It encodes CSVEADYGTTNEKLFF.